Described below is a single T cell receptor (beta chain) sequence and its context. Produced via immunoSEQ multiplex PCR; TCRdb's table is partial and in-frame only. The sample shows more than 100,000 clones, almost 85% of them seen only once. This entry belongs to a study of T cell responses to AZD1222 COVID-19 vaccine. This clonotype was obtained from an adult who received the MenACWY meningococcal vaccine as a control. The sequenced sample was peripheral blood, obtained 28 days after the second dose of the MenACWY control vaccine.

The DNA for the CDR3 is TGTGCCAGCAGTTCCCATGGGACAGCCGAAGCTTTCTTT. This translates into CASSSHGTAEAFF. The rearrangement joins TRBV6-2 or TRBV6-3 to TRBJ1-1; TRBD1 agrees at 7 bases. V gave up 4 bases and J gave up 8 bases; unmatched junction bases: 7. This CDR3 is built from 13 residues. Germline CDR1 MNHEY, CDR2 SVGEGT.